A selection of T cell receptor beta chains follows, all from one sample in a study of Graves' ophthalmopathy and Graves' hyperthyroidism. TCRdb analysed the multiplex PCR reads with MiXCR anew, one entry per CDR3 protein. Of hundreds of thousands of distinct CDR3 sequences listed, over 15% were seen once; the top ten hold roughly 7%. What was sequenced was peripheral blood. Receptors originate from a young woman with stable Graves' hyperthyroidism. Both conserved end residues are part of each CDR3. The D gene is left open where the match is weak. Size is omitted from some rows. Given values are once, few, many or a class for expanded clones.

CASSQYQRGAMETQYF	TGCGCCAGCAGCCAATACCAGCGGGGGGCGATGGAGACCCAGTACTTC	TRBJ2-5	many	TRBV4-1	TRBD2
CASSEIGGNTEAFF	TGTGCCAGCAGTGAAATTGGTGGGAACACTGAAGCTTTCTTT	TRBJ1-1	many	TRBV6-1	NA
CAISESAGGGAPQHF	TGTGCCATCAGTGAGTCAGCAGGGGGGGGAGCGCCCCAGCATTTT	TRBJ1-5	few	TRBV10-3	TRBD1
CASTDRASYGYTF	TGTGCCAGTACCGACAGGGCGAGCTATGGCTACACCTTC	TRBJ1-2	many	TRBV6-1	TRBD1
CAISDYGTGRQPQHF	TGTGCCATCAGTGATTACGGGACAGGGCGTCAGCCCCAGCATTTT	TRBJ1-5	many	TRBV10-3	TRBD1
CASKGARGLEAFF	TGTGCCAGTAAAGGTGCGAGGGGGCTTGAAGCTTTCTTT	TRBJ1-1	many	TRBV19	TRBD1
CASRIAGGSYEQYF	TGTGCCAGCAGGATAGCGGGGGGATCCTACGAGCAGTACTTC	TRBJ2-7	many	TRBV12-3/TRBV12-4	TRBD2
CASSRDDSVDTEAFF	TGCGCCAGCAGCCGGGACGACAGTGTAGACACTGAAGCTTTCTTT	TRBJ1-1	few	TRBV4-1	NA
CASSFPGYEQYF	TGCGCCAGCAGCTTCCCCGGGTACGAGCAGTACTTC	TRBJ2-7	NA	TRBV5-1	NA
CASSQDPPGTYEGPQHF	TGCGCCAGCAGCCAAGACCCTCCCGGGACCTACGAGGGGCCCCAGCATTTT	TRBJ1-5	many	TRBV4-1	NA
CASSYSGRGDYNSPLHF	TGTGCCAGCAGTTACTCGGGCAGGGGTGACTATAATTCACCCCTCCACTTT	TRBJ1-6	NA	TRBV6-2/TRBV6-3	NA
CATSRDSRRFYQPQHF	TGTGCCACCAGCAGAGATTCCCGGAGGTTTTATCAGCCCCAGCATTTT	TRBJ1-5	many	TRBV15	NA
CASSMGRRSEGYTF	TGTGCCAGTAGTATGGGCCGCCGGTCTGAGGGCTACACCTTC	TRBJ1-2	many	TRBV19	NA
CASSIDGVGQYYGYTF	TGTGCCAGTAGTATAGATGGAGTGGGACAGTACTATGGCTACACCTTC	TRBJ1-2	many	TRBV19	TRBD1
CASSLNSGLETQYF	TGTGCCAGCAGTTTAAATTCTGGGTTGGAGACCCAGTACTTC	TRBJ2-5	NA	TRBV12-3/TRBV12-4	NA
CASSPRGGDAKNIKYF	TGTGCCAGCAGCCCCCGGGGAGGGGACGCCAAAAACATTAAGTACTTC	TRBJ2-4	few	TRBV6-1	TRBD2
CASSRFGDTGELFF	TGTGCCAGTAGTAGGTTTGGGGACACCGGGGAGCTGTTTTTT	TRBJ2-2	many	TRBV19	NA
CASSRDGENTEAFF	TGTGCCAGCAGCCGCGACGGGGAGAACACTGAAGCTTTCTTT	TRBJ1-1	few	TRBV3-1	NA
CASSLDQRDEQYF	TGTGCCAGCAGCTTAGATCAAAGAGACGAGCAGTACTTC	TRBJ2-7	NA	TRBV11-2	NA
CASSFAGAQETQYF	TGTGCCAGCAGTTTTGCGGGAGCTCAAGAGACCCAGTACTTC	TRBJ2-5	NA	TRBV6-5	TRBD2
CASVSEGITEAFF	TGTGCCAGCGTCTCGGAGGGGATCACTGAAGCTTTCTTT	TRBJ1-1	NA	TRBV6-1	NA
CASSSSGGAYGYTF	TGTGCCAGTAGTAGTTCAGGGGGCGCGTATGGCTACACCTTC	TRBJ1-2	many	TRBV19	TRBD1
CASSSATTSLETQYF	TGTGCCAGCAGTTCGGCGACTACTAGCCTCGAGACCCAGTACTTC	TRBJ2-5	many	TRBV12-3/TRBV12-4	NA
CAIRDGNTEAFF	TGTGCCATCCGGGACGGGAACACTGAAGCTTTCTTT	TRBJ1-1	many	TRBV10-3	NA
CASSLMRGGPQETQYF	TGTGCCAGCAGCTTGATGCGCGGGGGCCCTCAAGAGACCCAGTACTTC	TRBJ2-5	NA	TRBV11-1	NA
CSAKDTYEQYF	TGCAGTGCAAAGGACACCTACGAGCAGTACTTC	TRBJ2-7	many	TRBV20-1	NA
CASSPRGNTEAFF	TGTGCCAGCAGTCCCCGGGGAAACACTGAAGCTTTCTTT	TRBJ1-1	many	TRBV12-3/TRBV12-4	NA
CASGLILTETGELFF	TGTGCTAGTGGTTTGATATTGACGGAGACCGGGGAGCTGTTTTTT	TRBJ2-2	few	TRBV12-5	NA
CASSQEQAGGGYEQYF	TGTGCCAGCAGCCAAGAACAAGCGGGGGGTGGCTACGAGCAGTACTTC	TRBJ2-7	NA	TRBV4-2	TRBD2
CATSDPAGLRTF	TGTGCCACCAGTGACCCCGCAGGGCTTCGCACCTTC	TRBJ1-2	many	TRBV24-1	NA
CASSSDPGGVTEAFF	TGTGCCAGCAGCTCCGACCCAGGGGGGGTCACTGAAGCTTTCTTT	TRBJ1-1	few	TRBV5-4	TRBD1
CASSYQTGSKNIQYF	TGTGCCAGCAGTTACCAGACAGGCAGCAAAAACATTCAGTACTTC	TRBJ2-4	few	TRBV6-5	NA
CASSEHRGVESPLHF	TGTGCCAGCAGTGAACACAGGGGTGTAGAATCACCCCTCCACTTT	TRBJ1-6	many	TRBV2	TRBD1
CASSDDRGIGRSPLHF	TGTGCCAGCAGTGACGACAGGGGTATTGGGAGGTCACCCCTCCACTTT	TRBJ1-6	many	TRBV6-1	TRBD1
CASSLGGRRGNNSPLHF	TGTGCCAGCAGCTTAGGCGGCCGGAGGGGTAACAATTCACCCCTCCACTTT	TRBJ1-6	many	TRBV13	NA
CASKGQPYEQYF	TGTGCCAGCAAAGGACAACCCTACGAGCAGTACTTC	TRBJ2-7	many	TRBV28	NA
CASSLPGMETQYF	TGTGCTAGCAGCTTACCCGGGATGGAGACCCAGTACTTC	TRBJ2-5	many	TRBV7-7	NA
CASSLGQGVGELFF	TGTGCCAGCAGCTTGGGACAGGGGGTCGGGGAGCTGTTTTTT	TRBJ2-2	NA	TRBV7-3	TRBD1
CAFQRDYNSPLHF	TGTGCCTTCCAGAGGGACTACAACTCACCCCTCCACTTT	TRBJ1-6	many	TRBV2	NA
CASTTGGKELFF	TGTGCCAGCACCACAGGGGGGAAGGAGCTGTTTTTT	TRBJ2-2	few	TRBV12-3/TRBV12-4	TRBD1
CASTPWGDQETQYF	TGTGCCAGCACCCCGTGGGGGGACCAAGAGACCCAGTACTTC	TRBJ2-5	many	TRBV3-1	NA
CASSPLAVGGTEAFF	TGTGCCAGCTCACCCCTAGCAGTAGGAGGAACTGAAGCTTTCTTT	TRBJ1-1	few	TRBV18	NA
CASSEALAGAYEQYF	TGTGCCAGCAGTGAAGCCTTAGCGGGGGCCTACGAGCAGTACTTC	TRBJ2-7	many	TRBV2	TRBD2
CASSRKGPNGYTF	TGTGCCAGCAGTCGAAAGGGACCAAATGGCTACACCTTC	TRBJ1-2	NA	TRBV12-3/TRBV12-4	NA
CASSPGTNPYEQYF	TGTGCCAGCTCACCTGGGACAAATCCCTACGAGCAGTACTTC	TRBJ2-7	many	TRBV18	NA
CASSLHRTRAFF	TGTGCCAGCAGCCTACATAGGACGAGAGCTTTCTTT	TRBJ1-1	many	TRBV7-8	NA
CASSFRAGGNTDTQYF	TGTGCCAGCAGCTTTCGAGCGGGGGGTAACACAGATACGCAGTATTTT	TRBJ2-3	NA	TRBV11-2	TRBD2
CASSEPSGTESDF	TGTGCCAGCAGTGAGCCCTCGGGGACAGAATCGGACTTC	TRBJ2-4	many	TRBV2	TRBD1
CASGSGGSPLHF	TGTGCCAGCGGATCCGGCGGATCACCCCTCCACTTT	TRBJ1-6	many	TRBV2	NA
CASSHGDRDTGELFF	TGCGCCAGCAGCCACGGCGACAGGGACACCGGGGAGCTGTTTTTT	TRBJ2-2	NA	TRBV4-1	TRBD1
CASSYGSSTGELFF	TGTGCCAGCAGTTACGGGTCCTCCACCGGGGAGCTGTTTTTT	TRBJ2-2	NA	TRBV6-2/TRBV6-3	NA